This T cell receptor (beta chain) was captured in a study of T cell responses to AZD1222 COVID-19 vaccine. Study-wide findings and caveats: Unmutated variant regions are reportedly targeted by nearly half of spike-specific TCRs. Spike-specific TCR breadth and depth went up after people got two AZD1222 doses.

Using immunoSEQ multiplex PCR, the repertoire was profiled, and TCRdb retains in-frame clones only, with some absent. The sample lists approximately 140,000 clones, about 93% occurring once. The sample holds a few counts of this clone. Its antigen is currently unknown. The CDR3 is made up of 14 amino acids. V lost 6 bases, J lost 7 bases, and 13 bases lay in between. The germline CDR1 and CDR2 sequences are MDHEN and SYDVKM. This chain links TRBV28 with TRBJ1-6, with D uncertain. The clonotype originates from an adult in good health. The sequences come from peripheral blood, collected on day 0 of MenACWY control vaccination. The DNA of the CDR3 is TGTGCCAGCAGAGCTGGGTCCGAGAATTCACCCCTCCACTTT. Encoded protein: CASRAGSENSPLHF.